This TCR beta chain was found in a study of T cell repertoires in cytomegalovirus infection. The overall study: Peptides in the study included HLA-C-restricted and HLA-B-restricted CMV epitopes. CMV infection together with matching HLA type was indicated by public TCR beta signatures. Overall study findings and caveats: Across the ex vivo response, the dominant clonotypes were HLA-C-restricted CMV-specific TCR beta clonotypes. Pooled public TCR beta family frequency picked out CMV carriers with the relevant HLA.

This clonotype was seen only a few times. The antigen is unknown. Trimming cost V 8 bases and J 3 bases, with 7 bases left between them. The CDR3 contains 11 residues. The germline V gene encodes CDR1 LNHDA and CDR2 SQIVND (reference sequence). TCRdb reprocessed the reads with MiXCR, giving one entry per CDR3 protein. The data contain around 770,000 distinct CDR3 sequences, 25% to 35% of them singletons. This TCR derives from a human donor in good health (CMV status not recorded). Some clones in this sample may be carry-over from other donors' samples. This chain links TRBV19 with TRBJ1-1; no clear D. The specimen was cultured CD8+ T cells from PBMCs, collected from culture after CMV antigen stimulation. CDR3 in amino acids: CASSDDTEAFF. The CDR3, as DNA: TGTGCCAGTTCAGATGACACTGAAGCTTTCTTT.